This T cell receptor beta chain was identified in a study of Tregs in tolerant kidney transplant recipients. V lost 7 bases and J lost 2; bases outside the gene matches: 5. CDR1 LGHNA and CDR2 YNFKEQ come from the germline V gene. The CDR3 spans 14 residues. Study-wide results and caveats: Validation in larger populations is needed because few patients were studied.

On this clone itself: No antigen is known for it. With the read ending 3 residues before the CDR3 end, the germline J gene is used to fill in that end.

Unstimulated regulatory T cells (CD4+CD25+CD127-), CD4+CD25- non-regulatory cells, CD4 and CD8 cells were FACS-sorted from thawed PBMCs. The data were produced by immunoSEQ multiplex PCR, yet TCRdb's version contains in-frame clones alone and is incomplete. This table holds roughly 48,000 clones. This TCR was sampled from a human donor who received a combined kidney and bone marrow transplant. The gene calls are TRBV4-2 and TRBJ2-3, with 8 positions matching TRBD2. This sample comprised CD4+ T cells from blood, obtained before the transplant. Here the CDR3 reads CASTAGGFTDTQYF. The part of the CDR3 DNA that was read is TGTGCCAGCACCGCGGGGGGCTTCACAGATACG.